Included here is one T cell receptor beta chain sequence, with context. Its target is not known. Germline V lookup: CDR1 LNHNV, CDR2 YYDKDF (reference sequence). This CDR3 spans 12 amino acids. V was trimmed by 8 bases and J by 2 bases, leaving 10 bases between them. The record originates from a study of vaccination and CD4 T cells after COVID-19. Cultured CD4+ T-cell DNA underwent Oncomine TCR Beta short-read sequencing. TCRdb called the PCR reads again in MiXCR, with one record for every CDR3 protein. The repertoire has some 10,000 distinct CDR3 sequences, 30% to 35% of them found once; the top ten carry 15% to 17%. This sample's treatment: approximately 9-day PBMC culture with coronavirus spike peptide pools or control peptides (ViraFEST assay).

This clonotype originated in a human donor who had recovered from COVID-19. Here the sequenced sample was CD4+ T cells from blood, cultured in vitro, taken after SARS-CoV-2 vaccination. V usage is TRBV15 and J usage is TRBJ2-7; perhaps D is TRBD1 or TRBD2 (5 bases each). This CDR3 reads CATGDRTYEQYF. Written as DNA, the CDR3 is TGTGCCACCGGGGACCGAACCTACGAGCAGTACTTC.